The sequence of this T cell receptor beta chain was determined in a study of cytomegalovirus exposure and HLA in healthy donors. Findings of the study overall: Reports indicated that the classifier achieved high specificity and sensitivity in diagnosing cytomegalovirus status. An analysis was carried out at a later point. It showed that HLA-associated TCR beta chains were more clonally expanded than equally common non-associated chains.

Germline CDR1 reads PRHDT; CDR2 reads FYEKMQ (reference sequence). This CDR3 has 15 amino acids. Trimming left V 1 base short and J 7 bases short, with 11 bases between. This PCR relied on a set of 60 Vbeta primers and 13 Jbeta primers. Some clones are missing from TCRdb's copy, which holds only in-frame ones; the method was immunoSEQ multiplex PCR. The data hold some 90,000 clones, with about three quarters observed a single time. As for this clone: As yet, its antigen is unknown.

The specimen was PBMCs. The chain combines TRBV13 with TRBJ1-6; D is perhaps TRBD1 (6 bases). The receptor comes from a man aged 35-49 years in good health and CMV-seronegative. The CDR3 coding sequence is TGTGCCAGCAGCTTAGACACAGGGTGGAATTCACCCCTCCACTTT. Translating gives CASSLDTGWNSPLHF.